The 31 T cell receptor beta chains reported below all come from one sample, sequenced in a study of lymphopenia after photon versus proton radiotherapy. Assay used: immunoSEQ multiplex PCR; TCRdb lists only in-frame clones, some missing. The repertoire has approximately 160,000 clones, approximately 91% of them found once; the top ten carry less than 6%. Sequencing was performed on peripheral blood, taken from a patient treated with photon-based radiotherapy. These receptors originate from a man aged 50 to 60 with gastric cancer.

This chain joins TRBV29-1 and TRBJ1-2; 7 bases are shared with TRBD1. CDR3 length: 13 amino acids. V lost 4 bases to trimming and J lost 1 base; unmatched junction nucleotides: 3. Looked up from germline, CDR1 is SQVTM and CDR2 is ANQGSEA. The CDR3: CSVVTGVNYGYTF. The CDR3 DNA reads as TGCAGCGTTGTAACAGGGGTTAACTATGGCTACACCTTC.

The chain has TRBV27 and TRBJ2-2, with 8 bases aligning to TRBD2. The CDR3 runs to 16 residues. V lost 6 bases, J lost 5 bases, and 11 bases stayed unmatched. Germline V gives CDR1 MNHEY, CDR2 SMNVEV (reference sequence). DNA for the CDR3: TGTGCCAGCAGGACTTACTCCCCTAGCGGGACCGGGGAGCTGTTTTTT. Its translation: CASRTYSPSGTGELFF.

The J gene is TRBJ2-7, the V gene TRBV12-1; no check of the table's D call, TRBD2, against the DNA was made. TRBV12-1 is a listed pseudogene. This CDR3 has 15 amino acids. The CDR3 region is CASSSEARKSHEQYF. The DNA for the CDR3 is TGTGCCAGCAGCTCGGAGGCCAGGAAGAGCCACGAGCAGTACTTC.

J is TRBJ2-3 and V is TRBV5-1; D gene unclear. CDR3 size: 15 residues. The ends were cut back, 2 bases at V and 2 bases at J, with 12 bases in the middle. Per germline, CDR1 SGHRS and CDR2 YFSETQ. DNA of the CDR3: TGCGCCAGCAGCTTAACTACCACGGACACAGATACGCAGTATTTT. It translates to CASSLTTTDTDTQYF.

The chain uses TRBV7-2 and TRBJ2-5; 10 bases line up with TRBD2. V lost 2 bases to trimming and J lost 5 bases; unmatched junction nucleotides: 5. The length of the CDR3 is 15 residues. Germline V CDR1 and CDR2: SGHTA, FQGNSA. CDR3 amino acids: CASSLSGRARETQYF. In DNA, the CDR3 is TGTGCCAGCAGCTTAAGCGGGAGGGCCCGGGAGACCCAGTACTTC.

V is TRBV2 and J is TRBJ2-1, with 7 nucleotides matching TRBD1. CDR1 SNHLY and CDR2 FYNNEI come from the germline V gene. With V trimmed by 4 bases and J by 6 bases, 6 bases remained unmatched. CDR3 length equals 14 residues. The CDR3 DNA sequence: TGTGCCAGCAGTGTGGTCTCAGGGGGCAATGAGCAGTTCTTC. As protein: CASSVVSGGNEQFF.

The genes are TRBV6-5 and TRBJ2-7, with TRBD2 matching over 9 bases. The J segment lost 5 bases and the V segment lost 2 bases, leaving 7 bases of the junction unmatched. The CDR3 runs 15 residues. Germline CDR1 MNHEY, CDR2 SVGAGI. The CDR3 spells CASSYAGGPSHEQYF. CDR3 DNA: TGTGCCAGCAGTTACGCGGGAGGGCCATCCCACGAGCAGTACTTC.

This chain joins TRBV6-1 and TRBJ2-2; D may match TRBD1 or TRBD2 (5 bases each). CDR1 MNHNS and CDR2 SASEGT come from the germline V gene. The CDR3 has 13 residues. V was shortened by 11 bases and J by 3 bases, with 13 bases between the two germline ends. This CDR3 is CACWRGDTGELFF. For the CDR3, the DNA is TGTGCCTGTTGGAGAGGGGACACCGGGGAGCTGTTTTTT.

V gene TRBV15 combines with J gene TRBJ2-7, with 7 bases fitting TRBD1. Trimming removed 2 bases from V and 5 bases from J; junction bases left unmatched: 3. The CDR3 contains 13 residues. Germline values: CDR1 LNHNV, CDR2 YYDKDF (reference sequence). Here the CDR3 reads CATSRFTGDEQYF. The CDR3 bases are TGTGCCACCAGCAGATTTACAGGGGACGAGCAGTACTTC.

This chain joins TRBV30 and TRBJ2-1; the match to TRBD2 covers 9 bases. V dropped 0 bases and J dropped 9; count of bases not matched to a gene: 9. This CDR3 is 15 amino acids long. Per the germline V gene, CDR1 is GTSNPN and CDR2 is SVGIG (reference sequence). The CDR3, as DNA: TGTGCCTGGAGTGTAGGGGTAGCGGGAGCGGGTGAGCAGTTCTTC. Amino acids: CAWSVGVAGAGEQFF.

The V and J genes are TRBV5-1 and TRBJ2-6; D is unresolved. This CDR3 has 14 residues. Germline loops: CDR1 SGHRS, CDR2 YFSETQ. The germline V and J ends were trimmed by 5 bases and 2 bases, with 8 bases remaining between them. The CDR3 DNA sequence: TGCGCCAGCAGGGTCGATCCTGGGGCCAACGTCCTGACTTTC. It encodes CASRVDPGANVLTF.

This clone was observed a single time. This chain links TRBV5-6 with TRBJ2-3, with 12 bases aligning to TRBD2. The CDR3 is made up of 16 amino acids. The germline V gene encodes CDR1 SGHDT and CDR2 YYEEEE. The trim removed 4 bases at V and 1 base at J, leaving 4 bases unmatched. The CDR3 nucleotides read TGTGCCAGCAGCCAACGGACTAGCGGGGGCACAGATACGCAGTATTTT. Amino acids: CASSQRTSGGTDTQYF.

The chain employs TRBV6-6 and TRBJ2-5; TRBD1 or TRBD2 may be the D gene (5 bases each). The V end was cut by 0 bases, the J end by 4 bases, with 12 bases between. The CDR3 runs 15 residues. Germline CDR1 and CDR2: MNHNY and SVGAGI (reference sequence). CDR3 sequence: CASSYSRDGVETQYF. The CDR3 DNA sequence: TGTGCCAGCAGTTACTCGAGGGACGGTGTAGAGACCCAGTACTTC.

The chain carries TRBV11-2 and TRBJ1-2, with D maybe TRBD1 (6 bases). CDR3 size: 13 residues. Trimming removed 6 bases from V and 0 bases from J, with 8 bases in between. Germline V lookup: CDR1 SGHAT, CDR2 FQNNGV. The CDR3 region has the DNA TGTGCCAGCAGTCCAGGGGCTAACTATGGCTACACCTTC. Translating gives CASSPGANYGYTF.

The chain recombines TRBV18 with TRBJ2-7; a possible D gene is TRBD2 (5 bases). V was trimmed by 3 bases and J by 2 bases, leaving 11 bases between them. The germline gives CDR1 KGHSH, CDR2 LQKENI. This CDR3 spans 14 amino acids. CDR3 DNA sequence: TGTGCCAGCTCACCCGAATACGGGGCCTACGAGCAGTACTTC. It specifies CASSPEYGAYEQYF.

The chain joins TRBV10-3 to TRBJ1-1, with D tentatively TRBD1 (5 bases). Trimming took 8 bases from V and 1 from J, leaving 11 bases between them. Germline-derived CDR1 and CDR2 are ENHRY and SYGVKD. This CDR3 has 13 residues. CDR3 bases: TGTGCCATCGGGGAGGGGTCGAACACTGAAGCTTTCTTT. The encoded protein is CAIGEGSNTEAFF.

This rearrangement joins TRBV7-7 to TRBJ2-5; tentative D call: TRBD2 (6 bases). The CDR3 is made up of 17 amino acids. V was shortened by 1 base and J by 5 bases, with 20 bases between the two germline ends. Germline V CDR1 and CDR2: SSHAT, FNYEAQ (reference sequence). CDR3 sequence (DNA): TGTGCCAGCAGCTTAGAGGTAGTTGGACTAATGTATGAGACCCAGTACTTC. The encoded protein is CASSLEVVGLMYETQYF.

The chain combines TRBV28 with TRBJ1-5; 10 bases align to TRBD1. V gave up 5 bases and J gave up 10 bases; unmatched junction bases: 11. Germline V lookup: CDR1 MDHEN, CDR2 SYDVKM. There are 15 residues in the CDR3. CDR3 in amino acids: CASSPGTGVNRPQHF. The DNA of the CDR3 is TGTGCCAGCAGTCCCGGGACAGGGGTCAATAGACCCCAGCATTTT.

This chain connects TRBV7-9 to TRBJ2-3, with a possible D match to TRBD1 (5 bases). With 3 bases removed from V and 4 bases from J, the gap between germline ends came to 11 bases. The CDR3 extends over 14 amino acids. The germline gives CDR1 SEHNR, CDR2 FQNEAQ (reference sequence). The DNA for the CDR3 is TGTGCCAGCAGCTTCAGGGATCAAGCAGATACGCAGTATTTT. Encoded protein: CASSFRDQADTQYF.

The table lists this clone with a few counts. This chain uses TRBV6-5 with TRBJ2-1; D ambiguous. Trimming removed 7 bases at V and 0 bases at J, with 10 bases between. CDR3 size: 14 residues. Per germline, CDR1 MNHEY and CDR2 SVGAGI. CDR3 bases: TGTGCCAGCAACCCCGCGAGCTCCTACAATGAGCAGTTCTTC. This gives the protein CASNPASSYNEQFF.

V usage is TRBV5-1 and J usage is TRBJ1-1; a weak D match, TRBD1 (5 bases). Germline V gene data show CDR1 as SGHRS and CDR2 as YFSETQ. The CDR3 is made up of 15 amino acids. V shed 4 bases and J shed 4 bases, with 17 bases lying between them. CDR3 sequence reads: CASSETPGGLTEAFF. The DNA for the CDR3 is TGCGCCAGCAGCGAGACCCCCGGGGGACTCACTGAAGCTTTCTTT.

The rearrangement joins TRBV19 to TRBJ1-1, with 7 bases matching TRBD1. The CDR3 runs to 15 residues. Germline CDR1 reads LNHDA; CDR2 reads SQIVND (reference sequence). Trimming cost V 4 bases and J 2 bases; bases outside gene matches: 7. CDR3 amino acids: CASSTRLGGNTEAFF. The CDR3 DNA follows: TGTGCCAGTAGTACTCGTTTAGGGGGCAACACTGAAGCTTTCTTT.

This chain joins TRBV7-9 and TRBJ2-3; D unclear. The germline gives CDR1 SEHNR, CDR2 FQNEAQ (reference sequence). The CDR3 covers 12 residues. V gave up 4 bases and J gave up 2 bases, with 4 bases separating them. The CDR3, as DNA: TGTGCCAGCAGCTCACTCACAGATACGCAGTATTTT. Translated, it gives CASSSLTDTQYF.

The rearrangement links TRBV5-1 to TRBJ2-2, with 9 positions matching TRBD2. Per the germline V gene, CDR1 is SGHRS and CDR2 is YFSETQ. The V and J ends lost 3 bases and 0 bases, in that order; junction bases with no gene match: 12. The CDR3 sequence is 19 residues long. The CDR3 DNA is TGCGCCAGCAGCTCGGCGAGACTAGCGGATATAACGAACACCGGGGAGCTGTTTTTT. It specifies CASSSARLADITNTGELFF.

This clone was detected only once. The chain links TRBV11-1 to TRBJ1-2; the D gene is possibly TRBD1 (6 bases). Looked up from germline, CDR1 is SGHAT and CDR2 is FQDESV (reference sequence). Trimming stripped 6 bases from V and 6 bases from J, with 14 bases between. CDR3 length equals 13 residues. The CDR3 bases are TGTGCCAGCAGTCCGGCAGGGGAGGATGGCTACACCTTC. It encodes CASSPAGEDGYTF.

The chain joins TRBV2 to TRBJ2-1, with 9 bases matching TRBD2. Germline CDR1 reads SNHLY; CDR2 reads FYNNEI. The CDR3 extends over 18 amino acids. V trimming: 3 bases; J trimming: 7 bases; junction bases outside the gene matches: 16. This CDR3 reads CASSDVAGDLPNENEQFF. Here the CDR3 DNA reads TGTGCCAGCAGTGATGTAGCGGGAGATCTCCCAAACGAAAATGAGCAGTTCTTC.

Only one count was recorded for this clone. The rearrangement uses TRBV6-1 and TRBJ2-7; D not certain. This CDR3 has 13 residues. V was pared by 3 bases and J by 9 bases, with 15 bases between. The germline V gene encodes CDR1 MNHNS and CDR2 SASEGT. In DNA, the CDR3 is TGTGCCAGCAGTGAGTCGGTCGGGCCGGCGCAGTACTTC. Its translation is CASSESVGPAQYF.

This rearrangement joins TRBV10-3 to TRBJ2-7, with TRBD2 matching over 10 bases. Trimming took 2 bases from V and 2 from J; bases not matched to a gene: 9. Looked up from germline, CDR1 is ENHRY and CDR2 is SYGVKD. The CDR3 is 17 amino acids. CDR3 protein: CAISEPKVGLAAYEQYF. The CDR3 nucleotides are TGTGCCATCAGTGAGCCAAAGGTCGGACTAGCGGCCTACGAGCAGTACTTC.

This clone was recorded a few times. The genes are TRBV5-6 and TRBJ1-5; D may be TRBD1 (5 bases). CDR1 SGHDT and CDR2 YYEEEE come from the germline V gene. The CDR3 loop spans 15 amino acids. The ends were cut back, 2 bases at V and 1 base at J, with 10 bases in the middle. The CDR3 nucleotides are TGTGCCAGCAGCTTTAGGGGCCTGAGCAATCAGCCCCAGCATTTT. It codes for CASSFRGLSNQPQHF.

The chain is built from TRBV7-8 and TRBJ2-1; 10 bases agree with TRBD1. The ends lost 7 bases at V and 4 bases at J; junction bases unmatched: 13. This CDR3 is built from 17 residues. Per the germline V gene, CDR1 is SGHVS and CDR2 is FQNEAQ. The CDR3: CASIEDRGVALYNEQFF. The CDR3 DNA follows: TGTGCCAGCATCGAGGACAGGGGGGTAGCACTGTACAATGAGCAGTTCTTC.

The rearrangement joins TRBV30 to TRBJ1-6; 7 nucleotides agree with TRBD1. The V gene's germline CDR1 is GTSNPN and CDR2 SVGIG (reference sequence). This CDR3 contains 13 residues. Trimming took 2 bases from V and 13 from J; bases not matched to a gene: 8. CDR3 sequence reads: CAWSSGTADPLHF. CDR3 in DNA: TGTGCCTGGAGTTCCGGGACAGCCGATCCCCTCCACTTT. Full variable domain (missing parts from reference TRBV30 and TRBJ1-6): SQTIHQWPATLVQPVGSPLSLECTVEGTSNPNLYWYRQAAGRGLQLLFYSVGIGQISSEVPQNLSASRPQDRQFILSSKKLLLSDSGFYLCAWSSGTADPLHFGNGTRLTVT.